What follows are 7 T cell receptor beta chains derived from one specimen sequenced in a study of cytomegalovirus exposure and HLA in healthy donors. Some clones are missing from TCRdb's copy, which holds only in-frame ones; the method was immunoSEQ multiplex PCR. The data hold approximately 90,000 clones, with approximately 96% observed a single time. The source material was PBMCs. Source of these receptors: a man aged 18 to 29 in good health and CMV-seronegative.

The genes are TRBV5-1 and TRBJ1-4; 8 nucleotides match TRBD1. CDR1 is SGHRS, CDR2 YFSETQ, per germline. The V and J ends lost 4 bases and 7 bases, in that order; junction bases with no gene match: 6. The CDR3 spans 14 residues. The CDR3: CASSLGQGGEKLFF. CDR3 bases: TGCGCCAGCAGCCTTGGACAGGGAGGTGAAAAACTGTTTTTT.

This chain uses TRBV5-1 with TRBJ2-2; no definite D call. V was trimmed by 4 bases and J by 3 bases, leaving 13 bases between them. The CDR3 contains 15 residues. Germline values: CDR1 SGHRS, CDR2 YFSETQ. The CDR3 coding sequence is TGCGCCAGCAGCCTTGGTAGACTTGACACCGGGGAGCTGTTTTTT. Amino acids: CASSLGRLDTGELFF.

The genes are TRBV5-5 and TRBJ1-1; maybe TRBD1 (5 bases). This CDR3 is built from 12 residues. Germline V gives CDR1 SGHKS, CDR2 YYEKEE (reference sequence). V was shortened by 1 base and J by 11 bases, with 12 bases between the two germline ends. For the CDR3, the DNA is TGTGCCAGCAGCTTGAGGACGGAGGGGGCTTTCTTT. Translating gives CASSLRTEGAFF.

The chain carries TRBV4-1 and TRBJ2-2; D possibly corresponds to TRBD1 (6 bases). This CDR3 comprises 13 residues. V lost 4 bases to trimming and J lost 6 bases, with 9 bases between them. CDR1 is MGHRA and CDR2 is YSYEKL in the germline V gene. The CDR3 reads CASSPGGAGELFF. The CDR3 DNA follows: TGCGCCAGCAGCCCTGGGGGCGCCGGGGAGCTGTTTTTT.

The chain is built from TRBV6-5 and TRBJ2-1; D might be TRBD2 (6 bases). Between the trimmed V and J ends, which lost 7 bases and 0 bases, there was a span of 10 bases. The CDR3 covers 14 residues. Germline CDR1 reads MNHEY; CDR2 reads SVGAGI. This CDR3 reads CASNLASSYNEQFF. In nucleotides, the CDR3 is TGTGCCAGCAACCTAGCGAGCTCCTACAATGAGCAGTTCTTC.

This clone has just one count. J is TRBJ2-1 and V is TRBV30, with TRBD2 identical over 8 bases. V was pared by 3 bases and J by 8 bases, with 9 bases of the junction left unmatched. Germline CDR1 and CDR2: GTSNPN and SVGIG (reference sequence). The CDR3 has 14 amino acids. CDR3 in amino acids: CAWSEGLAGHEQFF. CDR3 nucleotides: TGTGCCTGGAGCGAGGGGCTAGCGGGCCATGAGCAGTTCTTC.

The rearrangement joins TRBV5-5 to TRBJ1-5; the match to TRBD1 covers 9 bases. CDR1 is SGHKS, CDR2 YYEKEE, per germline (reference sequence). The CDR3 runs to 16 residues. Germline trimming cut 1 base from V and 1 base from J; bases unmatched to any gene: 3. In DNA, the CDR3 is TGTGCCAGCAGCTTGTGGACAGGGGAGAGCAATCAGCCCCAGCATTTT. It is translated as CASSLWTGESNQPQHF.